The rows below give T cell receptor beta chains drawn from one sample of a study of cytomegalovirus exposure and HLA in healthy donors. Sequencing was performed with immunoSEQ multiplex PCR; in TCRdb, only in-frame clones are kept and a portion is missing. The table shows about 59,000 clones, with over 60% occurring only once. Source material: PBMCs. The receptors here all came from a man younger than 45 in good health and CMV-seropositive. Both conserved end residues are part of each CDR3. The D gene is left open where the match is weak. Clone size is stated in some rows and not others, as once, few, many or a class when expanded.

cdr3_length,d_call,j_call,v_call,clone_size,cdr3_aa,cdr3_nt
15,TRBD1,TRBJ2-5,TRBV7-2,.,CASSLVRGPQETQYF,TGTGCCAGCAGCTTAGTCAGGGGGCCTCAAGAGACCCAGTACTTC
13,.,TRBJ2-2,TRBV6-5,.,CASSSGEIGELFF,TGTGCCAGCAGTTCGGGGGAAATCGGGGAGCTGTTTTTT
12,TRBD1,TRBJ1-2,TRBV7-8,.,CASSLTGYGYTF,TGTGCCAGCAGCTTGACAGGGTATGGCTACACCTTC
13,TRBD1,TRBJ2-7,TRBV2,few,CASRSGQFYEQYF,TGTGCCAGCAGATCGGGACAGTTCTACGAGCAGTACTTC
14,.,TRBJ1-1,TRBV5-1,few,CASSPRTGNAEAFF,TGCGCCAGCAGCCCCCGAACAGGGAATGCTGAAGCTTTCTTT
13,.,TRBJ1-3,TRBV19,once,CATAPGNGNTIYF,TGTGCCACGGCACCGGGGAATGGAAACACCATATATTTT
15,.,TRBJ1-1,TRBV5-1,.,CASSLNLERDTEAFF,TGCGCCAGCAGCTTGAATTTAGAGCGAGACACTGAAGCTTTCTTT
15,.,TRBJ1-6,TRBV11-2,few,CASSILQGYNSPLHF,TGTGCCAGCAGCATCCTACAGGGTTACAATTCACCCCTCCACTTT
12,.,TRBJ1-2,TRBV5-6,.,CASSLSDNGYTF,TGTGCCAGCAGCTTATCGGACAATGGCTACACCTTC
14,.,TRBJ2-7,TRBV10-3,.,CAILSVSTGYEQYF,TGTGCCATCTTATCGGTTTCAACCGGCTACGAGCAGTACTTC
15,TRBD1,TRBJ1-1,TRBV18,.,CASSTSGTGGTEAFF,TGTGCCAGCTCTACCAGTGGGACAGGGGGCACTGAAGCTTTCTTT
16,.,TRBJ1-5,TRBV30,.,CAWSGRGRRGNQPQHF,TGTGCCTGGAGTGGTCGAGGGCGGCGCGGCAATCAGCCCCAGCATTTT
15,.,TRBJ1-6,TRBV6-5,.,CASSYGIRRGSPLHF,TGTGCCAGCAGTTACGGAATTAGGAGGGGTTCACCCCTCCACTTT
19,TRBD1,TRBJ2-6,TRBV19,.,CASSIGEGQGARGANVLTF,TGTGCCAGTAGTATAGGTGAGGGACAGGGGGCGAGAGGGGCCAACGTCCTGACTTTC
15,.,TRBJ1-1,TRBV5-1,once,CASSLESSGNTEAFF,TGCGCCAGCAGCTTGGAGTCATCGGGGAACACTGAAGCTTTCTTT
15,.,TRBJ2-5,TRBV19,.,CASSGGLQVQETQYF,TGTGCCAGTAGTGGCGGGTTGCAGGTCCAAGAGACCCAGTACTTC
15,.,TRBJ2-1,TRBV11-2,.,CASSLVSGSYNEQFF,TGTGCCAGCAGCTTGGTATCAGGCTCCTACAATGAGCAGTTCTTC
16,.,TRBJ1-1,TRBV28,once,CASRLLLGGGDTEAFF,TGTGCCAGCAGACTATTATTGGGGGGAGGAGACACTGAAGCTTTCTTT
12,.,TRBJ1-4,TRBV29-1,.,CSVAGVGEKLFF,TGCAGCGTTGCAGGGGTTGGGGAAAAACTGTTTTTT
16,TRBD1,TRBJ1-4,TRBV27,.,CASSFFTQGAREKLFF,TGTGCCAGCAGTTTTTTCACACAGGGGGCACGGGAAAAACTGTTTTTT
14,.,TRBJ1-6,TRBV9,once,CASSVQSGGSPLHF,TGTGCCAGCAGCGTGCAGTCGGGGGGTTCACCCCTCCACTTT
18,TRBD1,TRBJ2-7,TRBV28,.,CASSLNLGATGEGGEQYF,TGTGCCAGCAGTTTAAACCTCGGGGCTACAGGGGAAGGAGGCGAGCAGTACTTC
17,.,TRBJ2-7,TRBV5-4,.,CASSLAGGAGSSYEQYF,TGTGCCAGCAGCTTGGCGGGGGGCGCGGGGAGCTCCTACGAGCAGTACTTC
13,.,TRBJ2-7,TRBV4-1,.,CASSQEIGCAQYF,TGCGCCAGCAGCCAAGAAATCGGGTGTGCGCAGTACTTC
12,TRBD1,TRBJ1-2,TRBV6-5,few,CASSQQGYGYTF,TGTGCCAGCAGTCAACAGGGGTATGGCTACACCTTC
15,TRBD1,TRBJ2-2,TRBV11-2,.,CASSLGQGSTGELFF,TGTGCCAGCAGCTTGGGACAGGGGAGCACCGGGGAGCTGTTTTTT
10,.,TRBJ1-2,TRBV20-1,.,CSARAYGYTF,TGCAGTGCTCGAGCTTATGGCTACACCTTC
13,.,TRBJ2-7,TRBV7-3,.,CASSPGGTYEQYF,TGTGCCAGCAGTCCTGGGGGCACCTACGAGCAGTACTTC
14,.,TRBJ1-1,TRBV6-1,.,CASSEGHWNTEAFF,TGTGCCAGCAGTGAGGGACACTGGAACACTGAAGCTTTCTTT
12,TRBD1,TRBJ1-2,TRBV19,.,CASSAGGYGYTF,TGTGCCAGTAGTGCAGGGGGCTATGGCTACACCTTC
16,.,TRBJ1-1,TRBV5-4,once,CASSLGQSRMNTEAFF,TGTGCCAGCAGCTTGGGGCAGTCAAGAATGAACACTGAAGCTTTCTTT
14,.,TRBJ2-2,TRBV6-4,few,CASSDRTDTGELFF,TGTGCCAGCAGTGACAGGACAGACACCGGGGAGCTGTTTTTT
12,.,TRBJ2-7,TRBV2,.,CASSVQGGEQYF,TGTGCCAGCAGTGTACAGGGCGGCGAGCAGTACTTC
14,TRBD1,TRBJ2-3,TRBV6-5,few,CASRAGQGTDTQYF,TGTGCCAGCAGGGCCGGACAGGGGACAGATACGCAGTATTTT
12,.,TRBJ2-5,TRBV28,.,CASTSGSQREYF,TGTGCCAGCACCTCGGGCTCGCAGCGGGAGTACTTC
12,.,TRBJ1-1,TRBV29-1,few,CSVEDQGTEAFF,TGCAGCGTTGAAGATCAGGGAACTGAAGCTTTCTTT
12,.,TRBJ2-7,TRBV19,.,CANLMRSYEQYF,TGTGCCAATCTGATGAGGTCCTACGAGCAGTACTTC
19,.,TRBJ2-6,TRBV13,.,CASSPTGTYSHSGANVLTF,TGTGCCAGCAGCCCCACTGGGACTTACTCACACTCTGGGGCCAACGTCCTGACTTTC
16,TRBD1,TRBJ1-5,TRBV6-5,.,CASSSSRDSYNQPQHF,TGTGCCAGCAGTTCCTCTAGGGACAGTTACAATCAGCCCCAGCATTTT
15,TRBD2,TRBJ2-3,TRBV6-5,.,CASSYVGGSTDTQYF,TGTGCCAGCAGTTACGTGGGGGGGAGTACAGATACGCAGTATTTT
18,.,TRBJ1-5,TRBV28,.,CASSLPQSGGWSNQPQHF,TGTGCCAGCAGTTTACCTCAGTCGGGAGGGTGGAGCAATCAGCCCCAGCATTTT
16,TRBD1,TRBJ2-7,TRBV27,.,CASSFGQHGTAYEQYF,TGTGCCAGCAGTTTCGGTCAACACGGGACAGCCTACGAGCAGTACTTC
14,.,TRBJ1-1,TRBV25-1,.,CASSETGWHTEAFF,TGTGCCAGCAGTGAGACAGGCTGGCACACTGAAGCTTTCTTT
16,TRBD2,TRBJ2-3,TRBV5-4,.,CASSSSGGAGTDTQYF,TGTGCCAGCAGCTCTAGCGGGGGGGCTGGCACAGATACGCAGTATTTT
16,TRBD1,TRBJ1-2,TRBV18,.,CASSPDRGQNVYGYTF,TGTGCCAGCTCACCGGACAGGGGGCAAAATGTTTATGGCTACACCTTC
15,TRBD1,TRBJ1-3,TRBV18,.,CASSSTGGPGNTIYF,TGTGCCAGCTCAAGCACAGGGGGCCCTGGAAACACCATATATTTT
13,.,TRBJ1-1,TRBV5-1,few,CASSPGENTEAFF,TGCGCCAGCAGCCCAGGGGAGAACACTGAAGCTTTCTTT